This T cell receptor (beta chain) was recovered during a study of cytomegalovirus exposure and HLA in healthy donors. PCR was performed using 60 Vbeta and 13 Jbeta primers. Measured with immunoSEQ multiplex PCR; TCRdb has only the in-frame clones, and not every one. The table has some 98,000 clones, roughly 81% seen once; the top ten hold roughly 1.5%. Notes on the study in general: An analysis was carried out at a later point. It showed that HLA-associated TCR beta chains were more clonally expanded than equally common non-associated chains. In a later analysis, an Asian-associated ancestry cluster reportedly showed fewer N-insertions than the 666-donor mean. A link between a missense DCLRE1C variant and TCR beta V- and J-gene trimming emerged from a later analysis.

About this clone itself: The antigen remains undetermined.

The V end lost 4 bases, the J end lost 2 bases, and 11 bases lay between the germline ends. CDR1 and CDR2 (germline): MDHEN, SYDVKM. CDR3 length: 14 residues. The sequenced sample was PBMCs. The receptor was isolated from a man in his forties in good health and CMV-seronegative. The rearrangement uses TRBV28 and TRBJ1-2; the D gene is possibly TRBD1 (5 bases). CDR3 bases: TGTGCCAGCAGTTCCTCGGACACGAACTATGGCTACACCTTC. It is translated as CASSSSDTNYGYTF.